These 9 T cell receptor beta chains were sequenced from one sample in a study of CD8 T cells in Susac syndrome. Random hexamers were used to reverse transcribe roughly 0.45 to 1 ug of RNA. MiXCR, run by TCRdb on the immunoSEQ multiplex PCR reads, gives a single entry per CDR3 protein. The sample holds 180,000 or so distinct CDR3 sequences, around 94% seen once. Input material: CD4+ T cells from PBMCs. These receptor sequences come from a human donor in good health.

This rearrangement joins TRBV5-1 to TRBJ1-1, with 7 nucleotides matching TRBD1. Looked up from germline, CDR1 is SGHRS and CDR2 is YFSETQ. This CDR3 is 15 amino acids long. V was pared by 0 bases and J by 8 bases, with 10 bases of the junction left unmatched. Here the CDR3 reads CASSLAGQEIAEAFF. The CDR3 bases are TGCGCCAGCAGCTTGGCCGGACAGGAAATAGCAGAAGCTTTCTTT.

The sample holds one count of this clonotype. In DNA, the CDR3 is TGTGCCAGCAGCTTCGCGGCAGGGGGCTATCGCTCTGGGGCCAACGTCCTGACTTTC. Its translation: CASSFAAGGYRSGANVLTF. The chain combines TRBV7-9 with TRBJ2-6; 8 bases match TRBD1. The junction had 10 bases not matched to a gene; V was cut back by 3 bases and J by 0 bases. The germline V gene has CDR1 SEHNR and CDR2 FQNEAQ (reference sequence). The CDR3 length is 19 residues. Variable domain in full (rest from reference TRBV7-9 and TRBJ2-6): DTGVSQNPRHKITKRGQNVTFRCDPISEHNRLYWYRQTLGQGPEFLTYFQNEAQLEKSRLLSDRFSAERPKGSFSTLEIQRTEQGDSAMYLCASSFAAGGYRSGANVLTFGAGSRLTVL.

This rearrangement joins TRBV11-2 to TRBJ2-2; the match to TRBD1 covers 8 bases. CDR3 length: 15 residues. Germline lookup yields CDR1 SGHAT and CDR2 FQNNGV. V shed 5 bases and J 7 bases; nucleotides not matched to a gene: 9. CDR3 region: CASSIRTGTGGELFF. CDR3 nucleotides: TGTGCCAGCAGCATCCGGACAGGGACGGGCGGGGAGCTGTTTTTT.

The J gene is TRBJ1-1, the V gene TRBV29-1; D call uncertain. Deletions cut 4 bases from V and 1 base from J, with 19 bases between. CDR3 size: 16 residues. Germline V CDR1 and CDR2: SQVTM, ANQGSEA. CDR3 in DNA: TGCAGCGTTGGCTTTCGGTTGGCGGCTTCGAACACTGAAGCTTTCTTT. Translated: CSVGFRLAASNTEAFF.

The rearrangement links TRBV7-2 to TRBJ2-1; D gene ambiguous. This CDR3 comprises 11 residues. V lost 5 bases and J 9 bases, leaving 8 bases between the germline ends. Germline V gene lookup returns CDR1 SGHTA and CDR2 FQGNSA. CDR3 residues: CASSIQSEQFF. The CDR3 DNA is TGTGCCAGCAGCATCCAGAGTGAGCAGTTCTTC.

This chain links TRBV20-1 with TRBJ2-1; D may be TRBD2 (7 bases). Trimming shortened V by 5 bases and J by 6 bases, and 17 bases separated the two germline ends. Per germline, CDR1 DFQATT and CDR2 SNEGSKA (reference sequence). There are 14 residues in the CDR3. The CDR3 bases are TGCAGTGCTTCATTCCGGGGGGCCGGCAATGAGCAGTTCTTC. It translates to CSASFRGAGNEQFF.

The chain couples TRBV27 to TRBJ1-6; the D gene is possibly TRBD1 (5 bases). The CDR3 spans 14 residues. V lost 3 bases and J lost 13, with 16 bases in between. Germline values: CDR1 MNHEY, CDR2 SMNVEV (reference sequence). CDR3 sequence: CASSLGKGQFPLHF. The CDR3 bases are TGTGCCAGCAGTTTGGGGAAAGGACAATTCCCCCTCCACTTT.

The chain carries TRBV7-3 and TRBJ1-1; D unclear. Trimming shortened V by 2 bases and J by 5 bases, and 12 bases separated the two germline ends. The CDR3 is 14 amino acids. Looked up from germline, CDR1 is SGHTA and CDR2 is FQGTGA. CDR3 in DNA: TGTGCCAGCAGCTTACTGGGCGTGGGTACTGAAGCTTTCTTT. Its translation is CASSLLGVGTEAFF.

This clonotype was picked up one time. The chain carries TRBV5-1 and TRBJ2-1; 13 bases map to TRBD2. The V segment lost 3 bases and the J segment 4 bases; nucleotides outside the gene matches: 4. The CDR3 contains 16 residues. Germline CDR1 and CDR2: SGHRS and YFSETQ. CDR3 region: CASSSGLAGTYNEQFF. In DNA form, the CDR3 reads TGCGCCAGCAGCTCGGGACTAGCGGGGACTTACAATGAGCAGTTCTTC.